These T cell receptor beta chains were read from a single sample in a study of cytomegalovirus exposure and HLA in healthy donors. The table came from immunoSEQ multiplex PCR; TCRdb's copy has only in-frame clones and leaves some out. The data hold approximately 110,000 clones, with approximately 86% observed a single time. Sequenced: PBMCs. All receptors derive from a man between 18 and 29 years old in good health and CMV-seronegative. Both conserved end residues are trimmed from each CDR3.

TRBV28 ASSFQGAGYGYT
TRBV18 ASSPLPGTGDPEAF
TRBV7-6 ASSLGDRQETQY
TRBV18 ASSPIGTDTQY
TRBV6-1 ASSYRREQF
TRBV11-2 ASSPRLAGRTDTQY
TRBV7-2 ASSLVLSSGGLYNEQF
TRBV11-1 ASSPGQLQETQY
TRBV4-1 ASSLGGPYSNQPQH
TRBV2 ASRTRQSSYEQY
TRBV5-1 ASSFETGRTDTQY
TRBV5-1 ASSLAGSGTEAF
TRBV27 ASRRGVSYEQY
TRBV5-1 ASSPRTSGAKNIQY
TRBV6-5 ASSYSRQNQPQH
TRBV6-1 ASSELAGEVETQY
TRBV6-6 ASSYSSKSSYEQY
TRBV27 ASTAERGTYNEQF
TRBV7-8 ASSYGTGIQNTEAF
TRBV19 ASSGVLGNYGYT
TRBV7-3 ASSWGQRFRNTEAF
TRBV6-4 ASSEKAGGVNEQF
TRBV7-3 ASSLQGEKYNEQF
TRBV7-6 ASSLWGADEETQY
TRBV27 ASSSDRARSHEQY
TRBV28 ASGWDREVNQPQH
TRBV4-2 ASSQGGLAEDTQY
TRBV7-2 ASSLGVTGSYEQY
TRBV11-3 ASSLPQGMTDTQY
TRBV7-9 ASARQGANEQY
TRBV28 ASRRRTRFYEQY
TRBV7-2 ASSLAGLAGEWEQF
TRBV4-3 ASSQTGLYGYT
TRBV6-6 ASSPGTDTIY
TRBV30 AWSVGRGSYNSPLH
TRBV27 ASSSAPPVRTEAF
TRBV7-2 ASSLEIRGYT
TRBV27 ASFGLAASTDTQY
TRBV15 ATSRRQGRNSPLH